The next 16 T cell receptor beta chains were all read from a single sample in a study of T cells in tuberculosis. Cells were sorted from thawed PBMC rested overnight and stained with GMM-loaded CD1B tetramer, viability dye and anti-CD3. C32 glucose monomycolate from Rhodococcus equi was loaded onto the CD1B tetramers. Sequenced by immunoSEQ multiplex PCR; TCRdb stores in-frame clones only, minus some. The table lists about 88,000 clones, approximately 91% of them singletons. Sequencing input: CD1b-GMM tetramer-negative cells sorted from PBMCs. The receptor source for this set is an adult woman with latent tuberculosis.

The chain couples TRBV6-6 to TRBJ2-1; no clear D gene. The CDR3 extends over 11 amino acids. The ends were cut back, 8 bases at V and 8 bases at J, with 10 bases in the middle. Looked up from germline, CDR1 is MNHNY and CDR2 is SVGAGI (reference sequence). DNA of the CDR3: TGTGCCAGCCCCCAACTGCATGAGCAGTTCTTC. Translating gives CASPQLHEQFF.

The chain joins TRBV5-6 to TRBJ1-2, with D perhaps matching TRBD1 (6 bases). Germline loops: CDR1 SGHDT, CDR2 YYEEEE. Trimming cost V 4 bases and J 3 bases, with 13 bases left between them. CDR3 size: 14 residues. The CDR3 region has the DNA TGTGCCAGCAGCCGCCCGTACAGGGACTATGGCTACACCTTC. Protein sequence: CASSRPYRDYGYTF.

The CDR3 DNA is TGTGCCGGAGCCGGGATCGGGGGGGCGGCAGATACGCAGTATTTT. As protein: CAGAGIGGAADTQYF. This sequence joins TRBV30 and TRBJ2-3; 8 bases are a match to TRBD2. The trim removed 8 bases at V and 4 bases at J, leaving 14 bases unmatched. This CDR3 is 15 amino acids long. Per germline, CDR1 GTSNPN and CDR2 SVGIG (reference sequence). The complete variable domain, with remaining parts taken from reference TRBV30 and TRBJ2-3, reads SQTIHQWPATLVQPVGSPLSLECTVEGTSNPNLYWYRQAAGRGLQLLFYSVGIGQISSEVPQNLSASRPQDRQFILSSKKLLLSDSGFYLCAGAGIGGAADTQYFGPGTRLTVL.

Comments on this clone: At one of its ends the junction is not consistent with the germline gene, which may arise from a read error. Other DNA sequences in this specimen translate into the identical CDR3. The V gene is TRBV7-7, the J gene TRBJ2-7; TRBD2 matches 8 bases. Germline V CDR1 and CDR2: SSHAT, FNYEAQ (reference sequence). This CDR3 is 15 amino acids long. CDR3 protein: CASSLGPGGANEQYF. CDR3 nucleotides: TGTGCTAGCAGCTTAGGGCCCGGGGGGGCTAACGAGCAGTATTTC.

This chain links TRBV7-9 with TRBJ2-1; the D gene is possibly TRBD1 (5 bases). This CDR3 is built from 14 residues. V lost 5 bases and J lost 6, with 14 bases in between. Germline V gene sequence: CDR1 SEHNR, CDR2 FQNEAQ (reference sequence). This CDR3 is CASSPLGVPNEQFF. In DNA, the CDR3 is TGTGCCAGCAGCCCTTTAGGGGTACCCAATGAGCAGTTCTTC.

The gene calls are TRBV9 and TRBJ2-3; 8 bases fit TRBD2. Per the germline V gene, CDR1 is SGDLS and CDR2 is YYNGEE. There are 14 residues in the CDR3. With 6 bases clipped from V and 7 bases from J, the junction kept 10 bases outside the gene matches. CDR3 sequence reads: CASNAGGPLNTQYF. The DNA for the CDR3 is TGTGCCAGCAACGCGGGGGGCCCCCTGAATACGCAGTATTTT.

V usage is TRBV5-1 and J usage is TRBJ1-3, with D possibly being TRBD1 (6 bases). In germline, CDR1 is SGHRS, CDR2 YFSETQ. This CDR3 has 16 residues. With 0 bases removed from V and 4 bases from J, the gap between germline ends came to 14 bases. Here the CDR3 reads CASSLEMGALGNTIYF. Written as DNA, the CDR3 is TGCGCCAGCAGCTTGGAGATGGGGGCGCTCGGAAACACCATATATTTT.

V and J are TRBV28 and TRBJ1-1, with TRBD1 as a possible D gene (5 bases). The CDR3 spans 15 residues. The V end was cut by 8 bases, the J end by 0 bases, with 16 bases between. CDR1 and CDR2 (germline): MDHEN, SYDVKM. The CDR3 region has the DNA TGTGCCAGCGCAATTTCAAGGGGTTTGAACACTGAAGCTTTCTTT. This encodes CASAISRGLNTEAFF.

J is TRBJ1-2 and V is TRBV6-5; no firm D call. Germline V gene lookup returns CDR1 MNHEY and CDR2 SVGAGI. The CDR3 has 15 amino acids. Trimming cost V 0 bases and J 1 base, with 9 bases left between them. Here the CDR3 DNA reads TGTGCCAGCAGTTACTCCCGAGCGGGTAACTATGGCTACACCTTC. Translated: CASSYSRAGNYGYTF.

The chain links TRBV20-1 to TRBJ1-1, with D possibly TRBD1 on 5 matching bases. The V and J ends lost 6 bases and 8 bases respectively, with 13 bases between them. Germline CDR1 is DFQATT and CDR2 is SNEGSKA (reference sequence). This CDR3 spans 11 amino acids. CDR3 in amino acids: CSAWGDREAFF. CDR3 sequence (DNA): TGCAGTGCCTGGGGGGATAGAGAAGCTTTCTTT.

The chain employs TRBV4-2 and TRBJ1-4; 8 bases line up with TRBD1. Trimming took 1 base from V and 7 from J; bases not matched to a gene: 2. The germline gives CDR1 LGHNA, CDR2 YNFKEQ. This CDR3 contains 14 residues. The CDR3 loop is CASSQGTGTEKLFF. CDR3 sequence (DNA): TGTGCCAGCAGCCAAGGGACAGGGACTGAAAAACTGTTTTTT.

For the CDR3, the DNA is TGTGCCAGCAGTGAAAACAGTTTGAACACTGAAGCTTTCTTT. This translates into CASSENSLNTEAFF. The gene calls are TRBV2 and TRBJ1-1; D is unresolved. CDR3 size: 14 residues. The germline V gene encodes CDR1 SNHLY and CDR2 FYNNEI. Trimming removed 2 bases from V and 0 bases from J, with 7 bases in between.

This clone was observed a single time. The chain combines TRBV9 with TRBJ2-3; the D gene is possibly TRBD2 (7 bases). The CDR3 is 15 residues long. V lost 1 base to trimming and J lost 5 bases, with 14 bases between them. Germline CDR1 and CDR2: SGDLS and YYNGEE. The CDR3 region has the DNA TGTGCCAGCAGCGTATACGGGGGGCGGGGAGATACGCAGTATTTT. As protein: CASSVYGGRGDTQYF. Combining the CDR3 with reference TRBV9 and TRBJ2-3 gives the whole variable domain DSGVTQTPKHLITATGQRVTLRCSPRSGDLSVYWYQQSLDQGLQFLIQYYNGEERAKGNILERFSAQQFPDLHSELNLSSLELGDSALYFCASSVYGGRGDTQYFGPGTRLTVL.

This chain links TRBV27 with TRBJ1-2, with 8 positions matching TRBD1. This CDR3 comprises 15 residues. Per germline, CDR1 MNHEY and CDR2 SMNVEV (reference sequence). Germline trimming cut 0 bases from V and 6 bases from J; bases unmatched to any gene: 6. The CDR3 bases are TGTGCCAGCAGTTTATCCCGGACAGGGTCCGATGGCTACACCTTC. This codes for CASSLSRTGSDGYTF.

This clone was recorded only once. CDR3 coding DNA: TGTGCCAGTAGTACCGGGACAGGGGCCTACGGGGGCGAGCAGTACTTC. This translates into CASSTGTGAYGGEQYF. The V gene is TRBV19, the J gene TRBJ2-7; 10 bases align to TRBD1. With 4 bases clipped from V and 6 bases from J, the junction kept 12 bases outside the gene matches. Germline CDR1 LNHDA, CDR2 SQIVND (reference sequence). This CDR3 contains 16 residues.

The chain joins TRBV29-1 to TRBJ1-2; D remains ambiguous. The CDR3 runs to 14 residues. V was pared by 2 bases and J by 2 bases, with 12 bases between. Germline values: CDR1 SQVTM, CDR2 ANQGSEA. The CDR3 DNA reads TGCAGCGTTGAAAAACCCCAGAACAACTATGGCTACACCTTC. It encodes CSVEKPQNNYGYTF.